This section outlines one T cell receptor beta chain sequence together with its context. Its antigen remains unidentified. The sample holds no much larger clone one base away, and base qualities are not on file. TCRbeta CDR3 regions were amplified from genomic DNA using the immunoSEQ Assay, a bias-controlled multiplex PCR. The study's processing was this. The number of nucleated cells in each sample was estimated from the amplification of reference gene primers within the assay. To quantify the absolute abundance of each unique TCRbeta CDR3 rearrangement, sequence reads were collapsed and filtered. For each sample, productive Simpson clonality was calculated as the square root of Simpson's diversity index across productive rearrangements. As stored in TCRdb, this immuneACCESS dataset retains in-frame rearrangements with V and J assigned. A fraction of the clones does not appear; measured against another copy, unresolved V genes explain less than half of the discrepancy, and the remainder lacks a known reason. The V and J calls and clone size come from that table; D and trimming were worked out from the DNA. In all, the sample holds a few hundred thousand clones, and roughly four fifths of those were seen once. The ten biggest clones cover about 4.8% of the sample.

Participants in the prospective study were aged roughly 18 to 90 years, lived in 24 United States geographic areas, and enrolled through a virtual design. In the prospective study, participants were assigned to cohorts based on the clinical history participants reported in a screening survey and a study questionnaire. For ImmuneRACE Cohort 3, a participant was defined as recovered based on two consecutive negative NP/OP PCR tests, clearance by a healthcare professional, or resolution of symptoms. Each participant in the prospective study had whole blood, serum and a nasopharyngeal or oropharyngeal swab collected by mobile phlebotomists. Prospective study participants could optionally give additional blood draws and questionnaires over an approximately two-month period. Blood samples from the prospective study were shipped frozen or at room temperature prior to DNA extraction. This entry is derived from a study of blood T cell repertoires in COVID-19 (dated by TCRdb to 2020 to 2021). About the study as a whole: Collaborator samples came from the United States, Italy and Spain and covered acute and convalescent phases of COVID-19. The prospective study material was composed of cDNA or gDNA derived from T cells, B-cell-depleted T cells, or PBMCs. Subjects who had been exposed to COVID-19, were actively infected with it, or had recovered from it provided the deeply sampled blood TCRbeta repertoires that made up the dataset. A freely available public database, intended as a resource for researchers studying the immune response to SARS-CoV-2, is where the repertoires were released. The samples were drawn from two sources: the first 160 participants of the ongoing ImmuneRACE study, and over 1,000 subjects contributed by 6 global collaborators. Sample metadata almost always included a de-identified subject ID, COVID-19 status, age in years and sex. Where available, HLA class I and class II types were taken from metadata supplied by the sample provider and were not determined by assay-based typing.

CDR1 and CDR2 are read off the germline V gene (reference sequence) as SSHAT and FNYEAQ. V is cut by 6 bases and J by 2 bases, and the space between the germline ends is 13 bases. The CDR3 holds 15 amino acids from the cysteine to the phenylalanine. Only the CDR3 region is kept as DNA, spanning 45 bases read in frame from base 1. Findings and caveats that apply to the study as a whole: Clinical and demographic metadata were provided uncurated, with the amount varying by source and participant.

The rearrangement combines TRBV7-7 with TRBJ2-2, with an unclear D gene assignment. The specimen sequenced was PBMCs or T cells enriched from blood (not recorded which). The sequence was collected from a woman between 45 and 65 years old who had recovered from COVID-19. The sequence in DNA is TGTGCCAGCAGTTTTACCGGAGTTAACACCGGGGAGCTGTTTTTT. The resulting protein is CASSFTGVNTGELFF.